This T cell receptor (beta chain) was found in a study of T cells in Graves' hyperthyroidism and ophthalmopathy. Study-wide results and limits: Researchers found most expanded thyroid clonotypes above 0.001 in blood as well.

Uncontrolled infection, other autoimmune disease, pregnancy or lactation excluded patients. In making diagnoses, clinical symptoms, serum thyroxine and TRAb, thyroid ultrasound and orbital computed tomography were all used. Fresh 10 ml peripheral blood yielded PBMCs. This clonotype was observed many times. No antigen is known for it. Amplification targeted TCR beta CDR3 regions from RNA transcripts. The TCR CDR3 first-round RT-PCR relied on the HTBI primer set. One entry per CDR3 protein, called by TCRdb with MiXCR from the multiplex PCR reads. The sample lists roughly 240,000 distinct CDR3 sequences, roughly 17% occurring once. The specimen sequenced was blood. This clonotype was obtained from a woman in her late teens or twenties with Graves' ophthalmopathy.

The CDR3 spells CSAMGRHTGELFF. CDR3 DNA: TGCAGTGCTATGGGAAGACACACCGGGGAGCTGTTTTTT. The chain employs TRBV20-1 and TRBJ2-2, with D unresolved. The CDR3 has 13 amino acids. Germline V gene data show CDR1 as DFQATT and CDR2 as SNEGSKA (reference sequence). The V and J ends lost 4 bases and 3 bases respectively, with 9 bases between them.